This T cell receptor beta chain was recovered during a study of human T cells and chemical hapten exposure. MiXCR, applied by TCRdb to the RACE reads, yields one record per CDR3 protein. Here the sample spans some 74,000 distinct CDR3 sequences, 10% to 15% being singletons. As for time point: patch test 3, about 24 weeks after DPC sensitization. Treatment noted: therapeutic diphenylcyclopropenone sensitization with weekly scalp DPC. The ends were cut back, 5 bases at V and 3 bases at J, with 10 bases in the middle. The CDR3 runs 14 residues. The V gene's germline CDR1 is SNHLY and CDR2 FYNNEI. The chain is built from TRBV2 and TRBJ2-2, with D unclear. The source is a woman in her fifties or sixties with alopecia areata. Some clones in this sample may be carry-over from other donors' samples. The material was whole blood, obtained in connection with sensitization to the hapten diphenylcyclopropenone (DPC). CDR3 residues: CASSTPWDTGELFF. As DNA, the CDR3 is TGTGCCAGCAGTACCCCCTGGGACACCGGGGAGCTGTTTTTT.